Each of the 27 T cell receptor beta chains below was sequenced from the same sample in a study of T-cell memory formation after mild COVID-19. TCRdb used MiXCR to reprocess the 5' RACE reads, holding one entry per CDR3 protein. The sample carries about 310,000 distinct CDR3 sequences, about a sixth recorded once. Specimen: PBMCs or a T cell subset sorted from them (not recorded which). These receptors were collected from a man in his late teens or twenties who had mild COVID-19 (a few samples of this study predate the infection). Cell type and time point are not known.

This clonotype was counted between two and nine times. This chain uses TRBV20-1 with TRBJ2-5; 9 nucleotides line up with TRBD2. From germline, CDR1 is DFQATT and CDR2 SNEGSKA (reference sequence). Trimming at V came to 2 bases and at J to 5 bases, leaving 6 bases not matched to a gene. The CDR3 runs to 14 residues. The CDR3: CSARMAGGSETQYF. The CDR3, as DNA: TGCAGTGCTAGAATGGCGGGGGGGAGTGAGACCCAGTACTTC.

This clonotype was observed a few times. The chain joins TRBV4-2 to TRBJ2-1; 14 positions match TRBD2. Germline assignment: CDR1 LGHNA and CDR2 YNFKEQ. The V and J ends lost 1 base and 12 bases, in that order; junction bases with no gene match: 5. The CDR3 runs 15 residues. The CDR3 reads CASSQGLAGGRGQFF. The CDR3 DNA is TGTGCCAGCAGCCAAGGACTAGCGGGGGGGCGCGGGCAGTTCTTC.

V and J are TRBV7-9 and TRBJ1-1; 8 bases align to TRBD1. V shed 7 bases and J 3 bases; nucleotides not matched to a gene: 10. This CDR3 comprises 15 residues. The germline gives CDR1 SEHNR, CDR2 FQNEAQ (reference sequence). The DNA of the CDR3 is TGTGCCAGCATATCCGCGCAGGGGGCCTACACTGAAGCTTTCTTT. It encodes CASISAQGAYTEAFF.

This clonotype was counted a few times. CDR3 nucleotides: TGCGCCAGCAGCTTACAGGGGAATAATCAGCCCCAGCATTTT. It specifies CASSLQGNNQPQHF. The V call is TRBV5-1, the J call TRBJ1-5; TRBD1 matches at 7 bases. The trim removed 2 bases at V and 4 bases at J, leaving 3 bases unmatched. The CDR3 runs to 14 residues. CDR1 is SGHRS, CDR2 YFSETQ, per germline.

This clonotype was found a few times. J is TRBJ1-5 and V is TRBV12-3 or TRBV12-4; D remains ambiguous. This CDR3 comprises 15 residues. V was pared by 6 bases and J by 0 bases, with 12 bases between. The DNA for the CDR3 is TGTGCCAGCAGCCCGGACGGAATTAGCAATCAGCCCCAGCATTTT. This sequence encodes CASSPDGISNQPQHF.

This CDR3 is CASSRSGVSYEQYF. The CDR3 coding sequence is TGTGCCAGCAGCCGTAGCGGGGTGAGCTACGAGCAGTACTTC. This rearrangement joins TRBV7-8 to TRBJ2-7, with 8 bases aligning to TRBD2. This CDR3 is 14 amino acids long. Germline V gives CDR1 SGHVS, CDR2 FQNEAQ. V lost 5 bases to trimming and J lost 3 bases; unmatched junction nucleotides: 6.

The sample holds many counts of this clonotype. The chain couples TRBV6-5 to TRBJ2-1; 10 nucleotides align to TRBD2. The length of the CDR3 is 16 residues. Germline V gene data show CDR1 as MNHEY and CDR2 as SVGAGI. J was trimmed by 10 bases and V by 0 bases; bases with no gene match: 9. CDR3 bases: TGTGCCAGCAGTTACTCGCGAGCGGGGGGGCCTCTCGAGCAGTTCTTC. Encoded protein: CASSYSRAGGPLEQFF.

This clonotype was detected a few times. The chain is built from TRBV4-2 and TRBJ1-4, with unresolved D. Trimming removed 0 bases from V and 0 bases from J, with 8 bases in between. This CDR3 spans 16 amino acids. The germline gives CDR1 LGHNA, CDR2 YNFKEQ. This CDR3 is CASSQDSGATNEKLFF. The CDR3 coding sequence is TGTGCCAGCAGCCAAGATTCGGGAGCAACTAATGAAAAACTGTTTTTT.

The genes are TRBV18 and TRBJ1-4; D is unclear. Germline V gene sequence: CDR1 KGHSH, CDR2 LQKENI. Trimming pared 2 bases from V and 7 bases from J, leaving 14 bases between. The CDR3 covers 15 residues. CDR3: CASSPARAVGEKLFF. The CDR3 DNA reads as TGTGCCAGCTCACCAGCACGGGCAGTGGGTGAAAAACTGTTTTTT.

This rearrangement joins TRBV7-3 to TRBJ2-3; the D gene could be TRBD1 or TRBD2 (5 bases each). This CDR3 has 15 residues. With 3 bases removed from V and 0 bases from J, the gap between germline ends came to 10 bases. Germline CDR1 SGHTA, CDR2 FQGTGA. The CDR3 spells CASSFTGRSTDTQYF. DNA of the CDR3: TGTGCCAGCAGCTTCACGGGGCGTAGCACAGATACGCAGTATTTT.

CDR3: CASREGQGGGGYTF. The CDR3, as DNA: TGTGCCAGTAGAGAAGGACAGGGGGGCGGTGGCTACACCTTC. The chain carries TRBV19 and TRBJ1-2, with 10 bases fitting TRBD1. The CDR3 has 14 residues. The J segment lost 7 bases and the V segment lost 6 bases, leaving 8 bases of the junction unmatched. The germline CDR1 and CDR2 sequences are LNHDA and SQIVND (reference sequence).

The chain combines TRBV27 with TRBJ2-5, with 11 nucleotides matching TRBD1. This CDR3 has 15 amino acids. Germline V gene data show CDR1 as MNHEY and CDR2 as SMNVEV (reference sequence). Trimming cost V 5 bases and J 5 bases; bases outside gene matches: 7. The CDR3 loop is CASSPTDRGLETQYF. In nucleotides, the CDR3 is TGTGCCAGCAGTCCGACGGACAGGGGGCTTGAGACCCAGTACTTC.

This clonotype was seen only a few times. The genes are TRBV28 and TRBJ1-2; 8 bases agree with TRBD1. V gave up 8 bases and J gave up 2 bases; unmatched junction bases: 7. This CDR3 is built from 14 residues. CDR1 is MDHEN and CDR2 is SYDVKM in the germline V gene. The CDR3: CASGAAGGNYGYTF. The CDR3 DNA sequence: TGTGCCAGCGGGGCGGCAGGGGGCAACTATGGCTACACCTTC.

V gene TRBV7-9 combines with J gene TRBJ2-1; a possible D gene is TRBD1 (6 bases). Looked up from germline, CDR1 is SEHNR and CDR2 is FQNEAQ (reference sequence). This CDR3 comprises 15 residues. V gave up 3 bases and J gave up 6 bases, with 15 bases separating them. The CDR3 loop reads CASSLTTGRPNEQFF. The CDR3 coding sequence is TGTGCCAGCAGCTTGACCACAGGGAGACCCAATGAGCAGTTCTTC.

This clonotype was seen repeatedly, ten times or more. The chain has TRBV25-1 and TRBJ2-5, with no clear D. V was trimmed by 6 bases and J by 5 bases, leaving 13 bases between them. The germline V gene has CDR1 MGHDK and CDR2 SYGVNS. This CDR3 region has 13 residues. For the CDR3, the DNA is TGTGCCAGCAGAGACTCAAGCAGGGAGACCCAGTACTTC. Its protein is CASRDSSRETQYF.

The rearrangement links TRBV20-1 to TRBJ2-3, with a possible D match to TRBD2 (5 bases). This CDR3 has 12 residues. V lost 3 bases and J lost 4, with 8 bases in between. CDR1 is DFQATT, CDR2 SNEGSKA, per germline (reference sequence). Written as DNA, the CDR3 is TGCAGTGCTAGGGGGAGCCCAGATACGCAGTATTTT. Protein product: CSARGSPDTQYF.

This clonotype has at least ten counts. This chain joins TRBV5-5 and TRBJ2-1; a weak D match, TRBD2 (6 bases). Germline V CDR1 and CDR2: SGHKS, YYEKEE (reference sequence). The CDR3 runs to 17 residues. V was shortened by 4 bases and J by 2 bases, with 19 bases between the two germline ends. CDR3 bases: TGTGCCAGCAGCCACAAGACGACTAGTGCCCCCTACAATGAGCAGTTCTTC. This gives the protein CASSHKTTSAPYNEQFF.

This clonotype was seen more than once but under ten times. The rearrangement joins TRBV10-3 to TRBJ2-7; D assignment may be TRBD1 or TRBD2 (5 bases each). This CDR3 comprises 15 residues. V lost 2 bases to trimming and J lost 4 bases, with 15 bases between them. Germline lookup yields CDR1 ENHRY and CDR2 SYGVKD. The CDR3 reads CAISEPAGTDYEQYF. CDR3 sequence (DNA): TGTGCCATCAGTGAGCCAGCTGGGACGGATTACGAGCAGTACTTC.

This rearrangement joins TRBV5-1 to TRBJ2-5, with TRBD2 matching over 7 bases. With 3 bases clipped from V and 0 bases from J, the junction kept 11 bases outside the gene matches. Germline V CDR1 and CDR2: SGHRS, YFSETQ. CDR3 length: 17 residues. The CDR3 DNA reads TGCGCCAGCAGCTCAACCCGCGGGGGAGAGTACCAAGAGACCCAGTACTTC. It yields the protein CASSSTRGGEYQETQYF.

This clonotype was recorded at least ten times. The chain is built from TRBV12-3 or TRBV12-4 and TRBJ1-3; D gene ambiguous. This CDR3 has 14 residues. V was cut by 6 bases and J by 0 bases, with 9 bases left in between. CDR3 loop: CASSRRSSGNTIYF. The DNA for the CDR3 is TGTGCCAGCAGCAGGAGGTCCTCTGGAAACACCATATATTTT.

There are a few counts of this clonotype. The chain has TRBV6-1 and TRBJ1-6, with D maybe TRBD1 (5 bases). CDR3 length equals 14 residues. Germline loops: CDR1 MNHNS, CDR2 SASEGT. The V gene lost 1 base and the J gene lost 10 bases, with 11 bases spanning the gap. The DNA for the CDR3 is TGTGCCAGCAGTGAAGGCTGGGACGGATCACCCCTCCACTTT. Translated: CASSEGWDGSPLHF.

J is TRBJ2-5 and V is TRBV14; 10 bases map to TRBD2. The CDR3 has 13 residues. Germline CDR1 is SGHDN and CDR2 is FVKESK. V gave up 8 bases and J gave up 2 bases; unmatched junction bases: 2. The CDR3 loop reads CASRLAGQETQYF. In nucleotides, the CDR3 is TGTGCCAGCCGACTAGCGGGTCAAGAGACCCAGTACTTC.

There are a few counts of this clonotype. V gene TRBV4-1 combines with J gene TRBJ2-7; 11 bases align to TRBD1. Germline CDR1 reads MGHRA; CDR2 reads YSYEKL. V gave up 6 bases and J gave up 1 base; unmatched junction bases: 5. The CDR3 has 15 amino acids. The CDR3 DNA is TGCGCCAGCAGATTCGGGACAGGGGGTTCCTACGAGCAGTACTTC. Translation gives CASRFGTGGSYEQYF.

For the CDR3, the DNA is TGTGCCAGCAGCTTAGACGGGGTCGCCTACAATGAGCAGTTCTTC. This sequence encodes CASSLDGVAYNEQFF. The rearrangement uses TRBV7-2 and TRBJ2-1; TRBD2 is a possible D gene (5 bases). The CDR3 runs to 15 residues. Trimming removed 1 base from V and 2 bases from J, with 9 bases in between. Per the germline V gene, CDR1 is SGHTA and CDR2 is FQGNSA.

This clonotype was detected a few times. The rearrangement uses TRBV20-1 and TRBJ2-1; no clear D gene. The V end was cut by 3 bases, the J end by 2 bases, with 11 bases between. The CDR3 consists of 14 residues. The germline CDR1 and CDR2 sequences are DFQATT and SNEGSKA (reference sequence). CDR3 amino acids: CSASPASPYNEQFF. The CDR3 coding sequence is TGCAGTGCTAGTCCGGCTAGTCCCTACAATGAGCAGTTCTTC.

The chain links TRBV27 to TRBJ1-6; D is perhaps TRBD1 (6 bases). Germline CDR1 MNHEY, CDR2 SMNVEV (reference sequence). V gave up 2 bases and J gave up 10 bases, with 9 bases separating them. This CDR3 has 13 amino acids. This chain's CDR3 is CASSLNRDSPLHF. The CDR3 nucleotides read TGTGCCAGCAGTTTAAACAGGGACTCACCCCTCCACTTT.

CDR3 DNA sequence: TGCGCCAGCAGCCAAGGTGCGGGGCTTAGCACCGGGGAGCTGTTTTTT. Translating gives CASSQGAGLSTGELFF. V and J are TRBV4-3 and TRBJ2-2; D is perhaps TRBD2 (6 bases). From germline, CDR1 is LGHNA and CDR2 YSLEER. There are 16 residues in the CDR3. V was clipped by 1 base and J by 4 bases, with 13 bases between them.